Described below is a single T cell receptor beta chain sequence and its context. The data originate from a study of blood T cell repertoires in COVID-19. Whole-study context: Collection of acute and convalescent COVID-19 samples took place in the United States, Italy and Spain. T cells, B-cell-depleted T cells, or PBMCs provided the cDNA or gDNA that served as material.

Original processing methods: From reference gene primer amplification, estimates of nucleated cell counts were derived. TCRdb keeps only in-frame clones here, not all; method: immunoSEQ multiplex PCR. That table furnishes V, J and clone size, whereas the DNA furnished D and trimming. The sample contains some 94,000 clones, about 90% of which appear only once. Germline V gene data show CDR1 as MNHEY and CDR2 as SMNVEV (reference sequence). V was shortened by 6 bases and J by 7 bases, with 15 bases between the two germline ends. This CDR3 has 13 residues. The gene calls are TRBV27 and TRBJ1-2, with unresolved D. The sample taken for sequencing was peripheral blood. The receptor was isolated from a human donor in a cohort sampled during active COVID-19. The DNA of the CDR3 is TGTGCCAGCAGACCCGACACCCCTGGTGGCTACACCTTC. Its protein is CASRPDTPGGYTF.